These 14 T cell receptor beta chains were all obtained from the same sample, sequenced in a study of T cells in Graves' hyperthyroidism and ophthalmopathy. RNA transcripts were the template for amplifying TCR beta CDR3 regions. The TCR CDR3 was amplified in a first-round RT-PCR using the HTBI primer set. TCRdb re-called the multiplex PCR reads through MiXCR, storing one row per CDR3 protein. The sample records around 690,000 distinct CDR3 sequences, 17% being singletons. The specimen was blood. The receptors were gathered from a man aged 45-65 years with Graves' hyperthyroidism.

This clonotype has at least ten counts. The CDR3 protein is CASSLEGSLLTF. CDR3 coding DNA: TGTGCCAGCAGCTTAGAGGGAAGTCTATTAACCTTC. The rearrangement joins TRBV11-3 to TRBJ1-2, with no clear D. CDR1 is SGHNT, CDR2 YENEEA, per germline. V lost 0 bases and J 14 bases, leaving 13 bases between the germline ends. The CDR3 runs 12 residues.

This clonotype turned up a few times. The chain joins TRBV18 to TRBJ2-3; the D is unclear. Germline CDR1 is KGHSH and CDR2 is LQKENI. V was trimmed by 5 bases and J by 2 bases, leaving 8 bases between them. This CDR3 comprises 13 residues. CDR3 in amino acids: CASSSHSTDTQYF. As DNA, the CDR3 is TGTGCCAGCTCATCCCACTCCACAGATACGCAGTATTTT.

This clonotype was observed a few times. CDR3 DNA sequence: TGTGCCAGCAGTTTATACCTCAGGGCCCCAAATCTTGAGGCCAACGTCCTGACTTTC. Translating gives CASSLYLRAPNLEANVLTF. V usage is TRBV28 and J usage is TRBJ2-6; D is perhaps TRBD1 (5 bases). In germline, CDR1 is MDHEN, CDR2 SYDVKM. Trimming cost V 1 base and J 6 bases, with 22 bases left between them. This CDR3 is built from 19 residues.

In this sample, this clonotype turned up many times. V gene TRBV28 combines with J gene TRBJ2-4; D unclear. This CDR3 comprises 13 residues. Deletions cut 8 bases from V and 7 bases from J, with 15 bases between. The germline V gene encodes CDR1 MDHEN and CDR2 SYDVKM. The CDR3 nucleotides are TGTGCCAGCTTACATGCAGGTGGTAACATTCAGTACTTC. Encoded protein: CASLHAGGNIQYF.

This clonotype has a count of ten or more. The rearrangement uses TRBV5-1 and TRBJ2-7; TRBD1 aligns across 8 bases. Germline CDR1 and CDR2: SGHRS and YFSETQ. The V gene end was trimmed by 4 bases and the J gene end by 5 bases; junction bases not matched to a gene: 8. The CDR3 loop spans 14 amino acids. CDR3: CASSGQGFGNEQYF. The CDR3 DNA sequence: TGCGCCAGCAGCGGACAGGGATTTGGGAACGAGCAGTACTTC.

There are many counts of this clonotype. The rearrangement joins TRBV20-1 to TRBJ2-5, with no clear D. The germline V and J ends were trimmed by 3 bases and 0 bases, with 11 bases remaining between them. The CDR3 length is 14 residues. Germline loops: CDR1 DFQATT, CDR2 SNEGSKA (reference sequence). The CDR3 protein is CSASRTYDQETQYF. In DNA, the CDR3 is TGCAGTGCTAGCAGGACGTACGACCAAGAGACCCAGTACTTC.

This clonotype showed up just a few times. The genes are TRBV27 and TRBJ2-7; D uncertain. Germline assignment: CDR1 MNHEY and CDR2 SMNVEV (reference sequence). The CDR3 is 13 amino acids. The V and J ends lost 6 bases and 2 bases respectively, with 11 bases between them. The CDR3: CASSSDLPYEQYF. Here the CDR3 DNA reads TGTGCCAGCAGCTCGGATCTTCCCTACGAGCAGTACTTC.

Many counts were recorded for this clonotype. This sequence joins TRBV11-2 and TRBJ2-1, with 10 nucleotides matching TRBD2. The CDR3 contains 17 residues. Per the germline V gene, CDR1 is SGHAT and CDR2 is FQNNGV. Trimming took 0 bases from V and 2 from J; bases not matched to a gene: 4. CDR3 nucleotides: TGTGCCAGCAGCTTAGACGCTAGCGGGAGAACCTACAATGAGCAGTTCTTC. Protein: CASSLDASGRTYNEQFF.

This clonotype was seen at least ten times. The DNA of the CDR3 is TGTGCCAGCAGCTCTAGCGAGGGAAGCACAGATACGCAGTATTTT. Protein product: CASSSSEGSTDTQYF. This chain uses TRBV11-2 with TRBJ2-3, with D tentatively TRBD2 (6 bases). This CDR3 spans 15 amino acids. Trimming shortened V by 4 bases and J by 0 bases, and 11 bases separated the two germline ends. In germline, CDR1 is SGHAT, CDR2 FQNNGV.

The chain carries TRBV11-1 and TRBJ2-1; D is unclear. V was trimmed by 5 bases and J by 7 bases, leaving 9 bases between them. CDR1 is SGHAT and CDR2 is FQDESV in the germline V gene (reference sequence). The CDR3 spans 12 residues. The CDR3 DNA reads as TGTGCCAGCAGCCATATACGAAATGAGCAGTTCTTC. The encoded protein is CASSHIRNEQFF.

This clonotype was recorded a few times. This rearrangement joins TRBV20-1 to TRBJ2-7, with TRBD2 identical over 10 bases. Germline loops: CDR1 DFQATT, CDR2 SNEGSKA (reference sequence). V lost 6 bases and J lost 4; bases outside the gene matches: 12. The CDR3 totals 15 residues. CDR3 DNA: TGCAGTGCCACCCGAGGGACTAGCGTGTTTTACGAGCAGTACTTC. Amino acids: CSATRGTSVFYEQYF.

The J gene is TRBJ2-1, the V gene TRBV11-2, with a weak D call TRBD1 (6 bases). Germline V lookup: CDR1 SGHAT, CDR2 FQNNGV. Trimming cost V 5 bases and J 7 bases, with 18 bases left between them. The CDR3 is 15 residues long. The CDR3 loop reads CASSADRGYVNEQFF. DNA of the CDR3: TGTGCCAGCAGCGCGGACAGAGGTTACGTAAATGAGCAGTTCTTC.

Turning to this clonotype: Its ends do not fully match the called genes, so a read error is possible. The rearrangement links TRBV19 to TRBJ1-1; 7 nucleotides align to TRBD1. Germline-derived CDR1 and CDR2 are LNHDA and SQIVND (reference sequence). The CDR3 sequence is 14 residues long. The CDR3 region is CASRTGTDHTESFF. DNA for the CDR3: TGTGCCAGTAGAACCGGGACAGACCACACTGAATCTTTCTTT.

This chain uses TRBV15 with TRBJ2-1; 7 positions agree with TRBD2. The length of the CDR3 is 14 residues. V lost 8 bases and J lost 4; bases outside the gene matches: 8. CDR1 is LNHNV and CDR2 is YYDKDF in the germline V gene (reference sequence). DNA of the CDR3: TGTGCCACCTCGGATAGCGGGCAATACAATGAGCAGTTCTTC. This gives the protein CATSDSGQYNEQFF.